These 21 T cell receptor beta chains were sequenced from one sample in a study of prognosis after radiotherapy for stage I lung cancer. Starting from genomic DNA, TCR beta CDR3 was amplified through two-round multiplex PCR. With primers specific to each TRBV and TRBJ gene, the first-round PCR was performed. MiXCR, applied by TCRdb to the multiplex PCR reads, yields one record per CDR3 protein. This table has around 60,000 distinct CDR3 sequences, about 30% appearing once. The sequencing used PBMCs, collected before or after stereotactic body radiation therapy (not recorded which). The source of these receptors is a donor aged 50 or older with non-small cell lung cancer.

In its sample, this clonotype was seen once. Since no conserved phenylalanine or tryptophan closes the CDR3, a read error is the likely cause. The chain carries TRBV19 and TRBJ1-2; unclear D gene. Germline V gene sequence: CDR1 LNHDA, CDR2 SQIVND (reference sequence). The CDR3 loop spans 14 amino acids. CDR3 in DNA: TGTGCCAGTAACGGTGGCAGAGGTGACTATGGATACACCTTA. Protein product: CASNGGRGDYGYTL.

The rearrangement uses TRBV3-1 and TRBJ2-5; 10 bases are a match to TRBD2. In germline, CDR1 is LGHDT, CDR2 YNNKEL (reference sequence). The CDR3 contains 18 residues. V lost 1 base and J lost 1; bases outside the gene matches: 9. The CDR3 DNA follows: TGTGCCAGCAGCCAAGGGGTAATTCTAGCGGGGGTCCAAGAGACCCAGTACTTC. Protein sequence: CASSQGVILAGVQETQYF.

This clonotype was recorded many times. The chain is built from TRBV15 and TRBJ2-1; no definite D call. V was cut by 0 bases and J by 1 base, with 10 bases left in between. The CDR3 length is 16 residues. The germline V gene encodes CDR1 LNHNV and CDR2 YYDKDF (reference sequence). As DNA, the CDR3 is TGTGCCACCAGCAGAGATCTAAGGGATTCCTACAATGAGCAGTTCTTC. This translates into CATSRDLRDSYNEQFF.

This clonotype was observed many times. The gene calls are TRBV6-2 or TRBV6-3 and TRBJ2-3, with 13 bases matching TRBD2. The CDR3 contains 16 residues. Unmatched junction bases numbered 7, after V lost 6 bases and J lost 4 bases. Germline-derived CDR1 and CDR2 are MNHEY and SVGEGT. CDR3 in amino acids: CASSELAGGRADTQYF. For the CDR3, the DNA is TGTGCCAGCAGCGAACTAGCGGGGGGGCGCGCAGATACGCAGTATTTT.

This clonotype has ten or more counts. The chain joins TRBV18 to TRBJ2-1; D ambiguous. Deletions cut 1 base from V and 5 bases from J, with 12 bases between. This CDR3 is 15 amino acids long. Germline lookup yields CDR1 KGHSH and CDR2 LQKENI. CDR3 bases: TGTGCCAGCTCACCACTCCGGACGGATAACAATGAGCAGTTCTTC. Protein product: CASSPLRTDNNEQFF.

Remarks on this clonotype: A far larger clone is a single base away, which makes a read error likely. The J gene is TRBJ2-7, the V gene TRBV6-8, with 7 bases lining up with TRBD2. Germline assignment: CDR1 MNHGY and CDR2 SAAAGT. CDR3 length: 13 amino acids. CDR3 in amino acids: CASWGGSSFEQYF. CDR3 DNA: TGTGCCAGCTGGGGAGGGAGCTCCTTCGAGCAGTACTTC.

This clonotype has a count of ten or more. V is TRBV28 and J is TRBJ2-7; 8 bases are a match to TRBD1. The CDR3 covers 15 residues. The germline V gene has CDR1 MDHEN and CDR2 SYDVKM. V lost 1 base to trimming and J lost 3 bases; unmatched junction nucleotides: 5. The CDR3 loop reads CASSLYGQGIYEQYF. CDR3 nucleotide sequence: TGTGCCAGCAGTTTATACGGACAGGGAATCTACGAGCAGTACTTC.

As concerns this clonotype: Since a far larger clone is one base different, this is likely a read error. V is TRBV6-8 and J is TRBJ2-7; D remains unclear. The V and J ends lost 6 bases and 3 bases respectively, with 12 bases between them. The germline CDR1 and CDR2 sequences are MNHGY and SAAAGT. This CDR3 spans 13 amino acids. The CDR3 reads CASSQRWGYEQYF. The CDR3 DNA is TGTGCCAGCAGCCAACGGTGGGGCTACGAGCAGTACTTC.

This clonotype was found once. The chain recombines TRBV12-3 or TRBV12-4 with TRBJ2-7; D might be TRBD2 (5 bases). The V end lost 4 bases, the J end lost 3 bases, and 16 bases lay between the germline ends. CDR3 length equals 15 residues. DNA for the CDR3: TGTGCCAGCAGTTCCCTCGTGCCGGGGAGCTACGAGCAGTACTTC. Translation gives CASSSLVPGSYEQYF.

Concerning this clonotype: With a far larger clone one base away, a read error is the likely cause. In DNA form, the CDR3 reads TGTGCCAGCATCTCTGGACAGCATAGGGATGAGCAGTTCTTC. Its translation: CASISGQHRDEQFF. The chain couples TRBV25-1 to TRBJ2-1; tentatively, D is TRBD1 (6 bases). This CDR3 comprises 14 residues. Looked up from germline, CDR1 is MGHDK and CDR2 is SYGVNS. V dropped 7 bases and J dropped 8 bases, with 18 bases sitting between them.

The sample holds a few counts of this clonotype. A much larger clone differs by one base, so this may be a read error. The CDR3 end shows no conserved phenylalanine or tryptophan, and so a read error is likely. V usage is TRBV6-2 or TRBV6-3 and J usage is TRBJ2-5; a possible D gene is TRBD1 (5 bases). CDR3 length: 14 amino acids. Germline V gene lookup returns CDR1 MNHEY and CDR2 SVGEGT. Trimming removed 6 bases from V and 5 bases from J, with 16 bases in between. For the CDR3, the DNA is TGTGCCAGCAGAAACTTGGGGCCGCCCGAGACCCAGTACCTC. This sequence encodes CASRNLGPPETQYL.

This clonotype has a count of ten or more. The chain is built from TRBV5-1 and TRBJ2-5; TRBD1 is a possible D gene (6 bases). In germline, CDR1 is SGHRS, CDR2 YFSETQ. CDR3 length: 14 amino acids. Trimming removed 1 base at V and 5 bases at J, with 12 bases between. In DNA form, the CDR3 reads TGCGCCAGCAGCTTGAGTGGGGGCGCGGAGACCCAGTACTTC. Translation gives CASSLSGGAETQYF.

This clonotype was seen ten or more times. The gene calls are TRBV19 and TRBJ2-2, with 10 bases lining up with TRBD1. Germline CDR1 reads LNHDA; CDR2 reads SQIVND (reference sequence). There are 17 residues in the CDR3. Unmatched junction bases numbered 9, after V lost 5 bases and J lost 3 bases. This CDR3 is CASSFPRTGGYTGELFF. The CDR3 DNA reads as TGTGCCAGTAGTTTCCCAAGGACAGGGGGTTACACCGGGGAGCTGTTTTTT.

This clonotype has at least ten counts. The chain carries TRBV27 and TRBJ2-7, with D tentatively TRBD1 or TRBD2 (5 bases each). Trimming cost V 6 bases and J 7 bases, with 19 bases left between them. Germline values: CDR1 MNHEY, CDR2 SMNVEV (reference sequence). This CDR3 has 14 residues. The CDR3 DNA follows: TGTGCCAGCAGGCGAGCCGGGGCTACCGGGGAGCAGTACTTC. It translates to CASRRAGATGEQYF.

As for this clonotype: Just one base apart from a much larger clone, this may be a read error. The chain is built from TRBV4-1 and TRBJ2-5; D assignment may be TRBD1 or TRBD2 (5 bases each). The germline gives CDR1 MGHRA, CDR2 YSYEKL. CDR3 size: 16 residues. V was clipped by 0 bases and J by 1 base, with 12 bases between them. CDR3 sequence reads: CASSQDKGRIQETQYF. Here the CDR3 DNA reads TGCGCCAGCAGCCAAGATAAGGGGAGAATCCAAGAGACCCAGTACTTC.

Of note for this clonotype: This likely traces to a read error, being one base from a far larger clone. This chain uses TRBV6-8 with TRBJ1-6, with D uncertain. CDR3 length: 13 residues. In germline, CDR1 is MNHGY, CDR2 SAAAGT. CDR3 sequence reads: CASSKSDNSPLNF. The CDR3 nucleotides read TGTGCCAGCAGTAAGAGCGATAATTCACCCCTCAACTTT.

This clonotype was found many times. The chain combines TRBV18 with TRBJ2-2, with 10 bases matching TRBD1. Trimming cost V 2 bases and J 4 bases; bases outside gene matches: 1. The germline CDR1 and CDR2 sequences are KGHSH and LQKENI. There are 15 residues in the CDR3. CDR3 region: CASSPGQGGTGELFF. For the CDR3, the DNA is TGTGCCAGCTCACCAGGACAGGGGGGCACCGGGGAGCTGTTTTTT.

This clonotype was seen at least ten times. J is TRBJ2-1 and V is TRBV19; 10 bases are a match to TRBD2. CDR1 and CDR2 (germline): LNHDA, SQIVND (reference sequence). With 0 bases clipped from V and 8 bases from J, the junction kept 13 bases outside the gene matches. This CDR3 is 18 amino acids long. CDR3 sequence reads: CASSIEASGGPSSYEQFF. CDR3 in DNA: TGTGCCAGTAGTATAGAGGCTAGCGGGGGTCCCTCCAGCTATGAGCAGTTCTTC.

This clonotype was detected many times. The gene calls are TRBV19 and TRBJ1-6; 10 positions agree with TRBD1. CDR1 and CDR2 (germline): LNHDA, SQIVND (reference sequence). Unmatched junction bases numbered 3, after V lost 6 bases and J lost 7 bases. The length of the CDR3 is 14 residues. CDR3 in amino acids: CASRRDRGNSPLHF. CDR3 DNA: TGTGCCAGTAGAAGGGACAGGGGAAATTCACCCCTCCACTTT.

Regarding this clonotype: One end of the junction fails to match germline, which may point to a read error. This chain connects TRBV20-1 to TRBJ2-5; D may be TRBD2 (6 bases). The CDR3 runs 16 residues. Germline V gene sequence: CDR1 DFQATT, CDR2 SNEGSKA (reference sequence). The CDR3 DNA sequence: TGCAGTGCCAGAGAGCCGAGTGGGCGGGGCCAAGAGACCCAGTACTTC. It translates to CSAREPSGRGQETQYF.

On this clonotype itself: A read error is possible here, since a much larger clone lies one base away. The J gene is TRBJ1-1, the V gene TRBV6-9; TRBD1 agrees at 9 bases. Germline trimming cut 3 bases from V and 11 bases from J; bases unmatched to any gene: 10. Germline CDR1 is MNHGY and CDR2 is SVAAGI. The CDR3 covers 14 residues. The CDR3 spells CASSYSNDRGGAFF. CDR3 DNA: TGTGCCAGCAGTTACTCGAACGACAGGGGGGGGGCTTTCTTT.